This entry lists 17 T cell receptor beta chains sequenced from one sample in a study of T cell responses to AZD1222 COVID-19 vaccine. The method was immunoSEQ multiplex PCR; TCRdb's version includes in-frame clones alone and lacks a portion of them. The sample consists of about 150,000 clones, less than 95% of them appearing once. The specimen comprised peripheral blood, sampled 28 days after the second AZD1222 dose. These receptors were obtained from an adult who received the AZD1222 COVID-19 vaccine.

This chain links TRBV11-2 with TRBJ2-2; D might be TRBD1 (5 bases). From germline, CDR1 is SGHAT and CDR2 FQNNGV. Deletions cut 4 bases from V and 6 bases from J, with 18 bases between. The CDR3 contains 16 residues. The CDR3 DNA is TGTGCCAGCAGCTCCCGACAGCTTTCTACCGCCGGGGAGCTGTTTTTT. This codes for CASSSRQLSTAGELFF.

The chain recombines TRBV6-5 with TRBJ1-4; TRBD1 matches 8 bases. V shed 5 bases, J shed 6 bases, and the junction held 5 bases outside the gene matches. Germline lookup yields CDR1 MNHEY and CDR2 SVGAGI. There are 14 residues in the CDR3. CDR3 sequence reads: CASSRQGIDEKLFF. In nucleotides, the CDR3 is TGTGCCAGCAGTCGACAGGGGATAGATGAAAAACTGTTTTTT.

The CDR3 reads CASSTGYSNQPQHF. The DNA for the CDR3 is TGTGCCAGCAGCACAGGGTATAGCAATCAGCCCCAGCATTTT. This rearrangement joins TRBV7-9 to TRBJ1-5; tentatively, D is TRBD1 (6 bases). The V gene's germline CDR1 is SEHNR and CDR2 FQNEAQ (reference sequence). The CDR3 loop spans 14 amino acids. V was cut by 5 bases and J by 0 bases, with 8 bases left in between.

In DNA form, the CDR3 reads TGTGCCAGCAGATCGGACAGCCTCTATGGCTACACCTTC. It encodes CASRSDSLYGYTF. The chain has TRBV6-5 and TRBJ1-2; tentative D call: TRBD1 (6 bases). Germline V gene data show CDR1 as MNHEY and CDR2 as SVGAGI. Trimming pared 6 bases from V and 4 bases from J, leaving 12 bases between. This CDR3 is 13 amino acids long.

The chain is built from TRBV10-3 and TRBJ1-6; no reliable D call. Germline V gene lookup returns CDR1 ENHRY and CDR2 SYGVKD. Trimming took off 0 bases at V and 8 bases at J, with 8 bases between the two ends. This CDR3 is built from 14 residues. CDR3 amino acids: CAISESTRDSPLHF. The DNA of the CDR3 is TGTGCCATCAGTGAGTCGACAAGGGATTCACCCCTCCACTTT.

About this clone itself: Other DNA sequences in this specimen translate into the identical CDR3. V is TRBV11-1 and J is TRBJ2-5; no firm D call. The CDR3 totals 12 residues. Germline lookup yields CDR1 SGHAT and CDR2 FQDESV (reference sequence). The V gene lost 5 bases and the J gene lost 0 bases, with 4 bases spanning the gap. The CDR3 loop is CASSLNQETQYF. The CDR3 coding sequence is TGTGCCAGCAGCCTAAACCAAGAGACCCAGTACTTC.

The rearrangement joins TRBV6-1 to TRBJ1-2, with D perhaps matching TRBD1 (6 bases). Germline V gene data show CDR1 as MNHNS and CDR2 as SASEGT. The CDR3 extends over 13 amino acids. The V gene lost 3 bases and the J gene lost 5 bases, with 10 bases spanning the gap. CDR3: CASSDGQQYGYTF. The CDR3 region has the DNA TGTGCCAGCAGTGACGGACAGCAGTATGGCTACACCTTC.

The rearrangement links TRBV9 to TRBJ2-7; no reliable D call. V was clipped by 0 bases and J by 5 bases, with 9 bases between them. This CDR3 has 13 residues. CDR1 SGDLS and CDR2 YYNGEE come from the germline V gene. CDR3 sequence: CASSVDHVDEQYF. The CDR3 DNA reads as TGTGCCAGCAGCGTAGATCATGTGGACGAGCAGTACTTC. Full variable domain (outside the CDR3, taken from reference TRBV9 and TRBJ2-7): DSGVTQTPKHLITATGQRVTLRCSPRSGDLSVYWYQQSLDQGLQFLIQYYNGEERAKGNILERFSAQQFPDLHSELNLSSLELGDSALYFCASSVDHVDEQYFGPGTRLTVT.

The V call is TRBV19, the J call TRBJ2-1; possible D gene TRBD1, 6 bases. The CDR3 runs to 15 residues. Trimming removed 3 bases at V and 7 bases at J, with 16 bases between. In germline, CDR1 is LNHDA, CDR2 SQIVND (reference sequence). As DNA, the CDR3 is TGTGCCAGTAGTATCGGCCAGGGGAGTAAGAATGAGCAGTTCTTC. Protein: CASSIGQGSKNEQFF.

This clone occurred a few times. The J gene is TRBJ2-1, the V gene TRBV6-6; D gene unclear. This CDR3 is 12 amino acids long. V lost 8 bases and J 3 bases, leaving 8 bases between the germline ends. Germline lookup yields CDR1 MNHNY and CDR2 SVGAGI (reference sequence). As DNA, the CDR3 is TGTGCCAGCCCTTGTGTCTACAATGAGCAGTTCTTC. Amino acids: CASPCVYNEQFF.

CDR3 loop: CASSPFRTGRNQPQHF. The CDR3 nucleotides read TGTGCCAGTAGTCCTTTTCGGACAGGGCGGAATCAGCCCCAGCATTTT. This sequence joins TRBV19 and TRBJ1-5; 8 nucleotides align to TRBD1. Trimming removed 5 bases from V and 4 bases from J; junction bases left unmatched: 10. Per the germline V gene, CDR1 is LNHDA and CDR2 is SQIVND (reference sequence). The CDR3 consists of 16 residues.

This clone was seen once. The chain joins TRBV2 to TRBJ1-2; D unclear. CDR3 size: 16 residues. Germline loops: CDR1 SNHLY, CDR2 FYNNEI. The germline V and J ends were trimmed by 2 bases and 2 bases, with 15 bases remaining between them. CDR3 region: CASSEIERRGNYGYTF. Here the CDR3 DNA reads TGTGCCAGCAGTGAAATCGAGAGACGGGGAAACTATGGCTACACCTTC.

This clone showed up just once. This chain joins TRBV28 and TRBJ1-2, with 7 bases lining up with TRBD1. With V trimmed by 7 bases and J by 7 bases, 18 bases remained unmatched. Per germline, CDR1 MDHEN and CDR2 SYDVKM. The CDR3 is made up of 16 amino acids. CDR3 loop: CASTIRGRGRGSGYTF. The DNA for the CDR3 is TGTGCCAGCACTATAAGAGGGAGGGGGCGAGGGAGTGGCTACACCTTC.

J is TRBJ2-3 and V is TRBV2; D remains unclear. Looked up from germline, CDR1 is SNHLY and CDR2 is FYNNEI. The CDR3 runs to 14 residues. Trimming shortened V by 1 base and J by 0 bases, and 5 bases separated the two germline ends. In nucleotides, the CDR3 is TGTGCCAGCAGTGAAGGTACTAGCACAGATACGCAGTATTTT. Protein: CASSEGTSTDTQYF.

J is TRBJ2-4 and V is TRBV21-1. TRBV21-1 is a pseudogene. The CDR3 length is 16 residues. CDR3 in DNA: TGTGCCAGCAGCAAAGGGGGGGCAGCGGCCAAAAACATTCAGTACTTC. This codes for CASSKGGAAAKNIQYF.

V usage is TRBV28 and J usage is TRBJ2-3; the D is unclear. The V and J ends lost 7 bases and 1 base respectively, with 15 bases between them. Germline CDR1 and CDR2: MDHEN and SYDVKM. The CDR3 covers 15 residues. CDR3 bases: TGTGCCAGCACCTCGCCTGTTATGGGCACAGATACGCAGTATTTT. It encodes CASTSPVMGTDTQYF. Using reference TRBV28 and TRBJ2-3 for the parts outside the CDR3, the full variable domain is DVKVTQSSRYLVKRTGEKVFLECVQDMDHENMFWYRQDPGLGLRLIYFSYDVKMKEKGDIPEGYSVSREKKERFSLILESASTNQTSMYLCASTSPVMGTDTQYFGPGTRLTVL.

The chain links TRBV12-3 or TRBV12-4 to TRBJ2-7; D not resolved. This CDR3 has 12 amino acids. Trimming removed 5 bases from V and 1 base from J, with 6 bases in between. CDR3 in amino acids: CASSIGSYEQYF. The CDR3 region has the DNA TGTGCCAGCAGTATCGGATCCTACGAGCAGTACTTC.